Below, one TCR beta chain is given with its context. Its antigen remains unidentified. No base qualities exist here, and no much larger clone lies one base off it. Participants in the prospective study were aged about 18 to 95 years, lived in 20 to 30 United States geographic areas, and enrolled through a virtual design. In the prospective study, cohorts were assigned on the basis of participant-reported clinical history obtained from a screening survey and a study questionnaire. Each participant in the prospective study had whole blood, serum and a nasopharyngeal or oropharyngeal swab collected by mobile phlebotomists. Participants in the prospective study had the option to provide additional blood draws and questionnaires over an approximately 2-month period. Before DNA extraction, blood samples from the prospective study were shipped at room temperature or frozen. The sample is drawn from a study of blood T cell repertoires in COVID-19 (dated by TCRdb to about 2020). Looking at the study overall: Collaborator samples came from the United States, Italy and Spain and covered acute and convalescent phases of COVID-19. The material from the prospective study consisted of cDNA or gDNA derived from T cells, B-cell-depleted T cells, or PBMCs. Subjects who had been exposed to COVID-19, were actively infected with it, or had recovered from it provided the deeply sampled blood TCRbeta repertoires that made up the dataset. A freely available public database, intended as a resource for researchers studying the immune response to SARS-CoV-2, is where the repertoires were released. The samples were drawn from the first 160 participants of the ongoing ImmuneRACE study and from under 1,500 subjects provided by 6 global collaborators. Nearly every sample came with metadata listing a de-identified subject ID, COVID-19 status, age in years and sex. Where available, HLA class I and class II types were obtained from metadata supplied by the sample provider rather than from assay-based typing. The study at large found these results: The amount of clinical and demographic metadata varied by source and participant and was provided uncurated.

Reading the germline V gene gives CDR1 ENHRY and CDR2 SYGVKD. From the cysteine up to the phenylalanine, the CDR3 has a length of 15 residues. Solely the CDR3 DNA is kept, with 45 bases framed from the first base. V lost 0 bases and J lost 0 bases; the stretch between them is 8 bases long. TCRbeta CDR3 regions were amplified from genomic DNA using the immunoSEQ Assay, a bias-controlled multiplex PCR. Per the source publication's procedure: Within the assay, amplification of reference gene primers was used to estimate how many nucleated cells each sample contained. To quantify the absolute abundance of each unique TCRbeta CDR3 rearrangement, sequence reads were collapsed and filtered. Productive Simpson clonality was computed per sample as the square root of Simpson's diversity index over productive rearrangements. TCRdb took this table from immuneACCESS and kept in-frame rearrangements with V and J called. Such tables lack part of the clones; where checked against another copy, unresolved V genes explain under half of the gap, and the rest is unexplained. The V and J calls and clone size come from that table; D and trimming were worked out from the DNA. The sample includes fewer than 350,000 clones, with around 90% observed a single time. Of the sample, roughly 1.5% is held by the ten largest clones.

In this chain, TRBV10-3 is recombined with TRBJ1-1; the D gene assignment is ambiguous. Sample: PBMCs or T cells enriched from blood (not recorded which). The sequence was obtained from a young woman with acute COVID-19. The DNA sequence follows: TGTGCCATCAGTGAGTCGCCCGGGATGAACACTGAAGCTTTCTTT. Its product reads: CAISESPGMNTEAFF.